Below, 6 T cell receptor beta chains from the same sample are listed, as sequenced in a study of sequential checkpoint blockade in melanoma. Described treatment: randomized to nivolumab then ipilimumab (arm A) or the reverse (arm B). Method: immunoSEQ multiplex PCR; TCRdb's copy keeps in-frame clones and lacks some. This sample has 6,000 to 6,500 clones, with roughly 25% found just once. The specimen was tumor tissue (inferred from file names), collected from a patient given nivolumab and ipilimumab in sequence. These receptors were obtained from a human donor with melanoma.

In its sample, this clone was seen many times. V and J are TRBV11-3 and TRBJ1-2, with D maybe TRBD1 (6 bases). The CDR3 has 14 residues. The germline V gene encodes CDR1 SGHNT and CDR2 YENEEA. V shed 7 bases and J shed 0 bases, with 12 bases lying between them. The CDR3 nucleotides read TGTGCCAGCAAAGGGGGGGAATCTAACTATGGCTACACCTTC. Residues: CASKGGESNYGYTF.

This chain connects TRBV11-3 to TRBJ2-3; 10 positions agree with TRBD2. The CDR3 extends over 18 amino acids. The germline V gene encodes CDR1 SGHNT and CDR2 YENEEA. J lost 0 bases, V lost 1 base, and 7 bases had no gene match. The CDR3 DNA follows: TGTGCCAGCAGCTTAGTAGTGACTAGCGGGTCGAGCACAGATACGCAGTATTTT. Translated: CASSLVVTSGSSTDTQYF.

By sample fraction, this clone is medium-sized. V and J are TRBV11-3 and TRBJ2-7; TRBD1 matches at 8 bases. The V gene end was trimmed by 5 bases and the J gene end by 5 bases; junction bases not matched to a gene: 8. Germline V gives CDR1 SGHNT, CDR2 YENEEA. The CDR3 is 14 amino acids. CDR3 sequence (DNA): TGTGCCAGCAGCACCGGACAGGGTGTCGACGAGCAGTACTTC. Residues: CASSTGQGVDEQYF.

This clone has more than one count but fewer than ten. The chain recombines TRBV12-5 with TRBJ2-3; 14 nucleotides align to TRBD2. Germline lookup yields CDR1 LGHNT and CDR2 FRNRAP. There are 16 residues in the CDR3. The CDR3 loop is CASSRGLAGVGDTQYF. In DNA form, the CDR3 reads TGTGCCAGCTCCCGGGGACTAGCGGGAGTAGGTGATACGCAGTATTTT.

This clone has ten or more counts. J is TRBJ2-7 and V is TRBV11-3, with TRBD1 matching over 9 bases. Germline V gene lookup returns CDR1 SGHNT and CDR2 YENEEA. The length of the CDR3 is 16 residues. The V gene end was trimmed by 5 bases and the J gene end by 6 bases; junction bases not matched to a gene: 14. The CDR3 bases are TGTGCCAGCAGCCCCTCCTCGGGACAGGGCGTAGGCGAGCAGTACTTC. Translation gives CASSPSSGQGVGEQYF. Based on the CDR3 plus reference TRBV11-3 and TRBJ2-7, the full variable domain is EAGVVQSPRYKIIEKKQPVAFWCNPISGHNTLYWYLQNLGQGPELLIRYENEEAVDDSQLPKDRFSAERLKGVDSTLKIQPAELGDSAVYLCASSPSSGQGVGEQYFGPGTRLTVT.

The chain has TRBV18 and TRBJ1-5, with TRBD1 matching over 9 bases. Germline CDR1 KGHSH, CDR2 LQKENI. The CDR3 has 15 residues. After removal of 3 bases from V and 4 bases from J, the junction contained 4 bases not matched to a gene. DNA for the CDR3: TGTGCCAGCTCACCGAGACAGGGGGATAATCAGCCCCAGCATTTT. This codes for CASSPRQGDNQPQHF. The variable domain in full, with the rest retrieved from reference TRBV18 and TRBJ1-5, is NAGVMQNPRHLVRRRGQEARLRCSPMKGHSHVYWYRQLPEEGLKFMVYLQKENIIDESGMPKERFSAEFPKEGPSILRIQQVVRGDSAAYFCASSPRQGDNQPQHFGDGTRLSIL.